These 26 T cell receptor beta chains originate from one sample sequenced in a study of identical twins. TCRdb re-called the 5' RACE reads with MiXCR, one entry per CDR3 protein. The top ten clones hold roughly 3.2% of a sample with some 500,000 distinct CDR3 sequences, approximately 9.6% of them seen once. The data also belong to a second study, concerning yellow fever vaccine responses in identical twins.

The material sequenced was PBMCs. The receptors shown here come from a woman younger than 35 in good health.

This clonotype has a handful of counts. This chain uses TRBV4-3 with TRBJ2-3; 7 bases agree with TRBD2. This CDR3 has 15 amino acids. The V segment lost 4 bases and the J segment 0 bases; nucleotides outside the gene matches: 4. From germline, CDR1 is LGHNA and CDR2 YSLEER. The CDR3 region is CASSRISGSTDTQYF. The CDR3 coding sequence is TGCGCCAGCAGCCGTATTAGCGGGAGCACAGATACGCAGTATTTT.

This clonotype has at least ten counts. The V gene is TRBV24-1, the J gene TRBJ2-2; D call uncertain. Trimming removed 3 bases from V and 0 bases from J, with 10 bases in between. The CDR3 is 16 amino acids. Per germline, CDR1 KGHDR and CDR2 SFDVKD. The chain's CDR3 is CATSDTVSANTGELFF. The CDR3 region has the DNA TGTGCCACCAGTGATACAGTTTCTGCGAACACCGGGGAGCTGTTTTTT.

This clonotype has a count of ten or more. This chain connects TRBV11-2 to TRBJ2-2; unclear D gene. CDR1 and CDR2 (germline): SGHAT, FQNNGV. The CDR3 covers 14 residues. V was clipped by 0 bases and J by 6 bases, with 8 bases between them. The CDR3 reads CASSLEDLPGELFF. The CDR3 nucleotides read TGTGCCAGCAGCTTAGAAGACCTTCCCGGGGAGCTGTTTTTT.

This clonotype has a count of ten or more. The chain combines TRBV5-1 with TRBJ2-7; D perhaps matches TRBD1 (6 bases). The CDR3 runs to 12 residues. Germline V CDR1 and CDR2: SGHRS, YFSETQ. With 7 bases removed from V and 3 bases from J, the gap between germline ends came to 11 bases. In DNA form, the CDR3 reads TGCGCCAGCCGGGACACGTACTACGAGCAGTACTTC. Translating it yields CASRDTYYEQYF.

This clonotype was found many times. The genes are TRBV4-1 and TRBJ1-2; weak D call: TRBD1 (5 bases). V was pared by 0 bases and J by 8 bases, with 10 bases between. The CDR3 consists of 13 residues. Germline assignment: CDR1 MGHRA and CDR2 YSYEKL. This CDR3 reads CASSQESRGGYTF. CDR3 DNA sequence: TGCGCCAGCAGCCAAGAATCGAGGGGCGGCTACACCTTC.

The rearrangement uses TRBV7-2 and TRBJ2-6; 10 nucleotides align to TRBD1. The junction had 2 bases not matched to a gene; V was cut back by 1 base and J by 2 bases. The CDR3 is 17 amino acids. Germline CDR1 is SGHTA and CDR2 is FQGNSA. This chain's CDR3 is CASSLGQGAAGANVLTF. Written as DNA, the CDR3 is TGTGCCAGCAGCTTAGGACAGGGGGCAGCTGGGGCCAACGTCCTGACTTTC.

Many counts were recorded for this clonotype. The rearrangement links TRBV10-3 to TRBJ1-4; 8 bases line up with TRBD1. Germline CDR1 and CDR2: ENHRY and SYGVKD. The CDR3 runs to 14 residues. V dropped 6 bases and J dropped 8; count of bases not matched to a gene: 8. This CDR3 reads CAIRGTGRNEKLFF. The CDR3 nucleotides read TGTGCCATCAGAGGGACAGGACGGAACGAAAAACTGTTTTTT.

This clonotype was seen only a few times. This rearrangement joins TRBV28 to TRBJ2-5; D not certain. The V gene's germline CDR1 is MDHEN and CDR2 SYDVKM. V shed 4 bases and J shed 1 base, with 10 bases lying between them. The CDR3 consists of 14 residues. CDR3 loop: CASSYSVVQETQYF. The CDR3 DNA is TGTGCCAGCAGTTACTCGGTGGTCCAAGAGACCCAGTACTTC. Full variable domain (remainder filled in from reference TRBV28 and TRBJ2-5): DVKVTQSSRYLVKRTGEKVFLECVQDMDHENMFWYRQDPGLGLRLIYFSYDVKMKEKGDIPEGYSVSREKKERFSLILESASTNQTSMYLCASSYSVVQETQYFGPGTRLLVL.

J is TRBJ2-1 and V is TRBV11-1, with D possibly being TRBD1 (6 bases). V was clipped by 5 bases and J by 4 bases, with 18 bases between them. CDR1 and CDR2 from the germline V gene are SGHAT and FQDESV (reference sequence). The CDR3 length is 16 residues. CDR3 region: CASSSLQGVHYNEQFF. The DNA for the CDR3 is TGTGCCAGCAGCAGCCTACAGGGTGTCCATTACAATGAGCAGTTCTTC.

At least ten counts were recorded for this clonotype. The rearrangement joins TRBV7-2 to TRBJ2-7; 8 bases fit TRBD2. The junction had 13 bases not matched to a gene; V was cut back by 5 bases and J by 4 bases. The CDR3 covers 16 residues. The V gene's germline CDR1 is SGHTA and CDR2 FQGNSA. CDR3 sequence reads: CASSPHYSTSVYEQYF. The CDR3 coding sequence is TGTGCCAGCAGCCCACATTACTCGACTAGCGTGTACGAGCAGTACTTC.

The chain joins TRBV12-3 or TRBV12-4 to TRBJ2-7, with 11 bases that match TRBD2. J was trimmed by 6 bases and V by 5 bases; bases with no gene match: 6. This CDR3 contains 14 residues. The CDR3 coding sequence is TGTGCCAGCAGTCTAAATAGCGGGAGGGCCGAGCAGTACTTC. This sequence encodes CASSLNSGRAEQYF.

This clonotype was detected only a few times. The DNA for the CDR3 is TGTGCCAGCAGTGACCTACCCCCGGACAGAGTCAATCTAGCCAAAAACATTCAGTACTTC. This translates into CASSDLPPDRVNLAKNIQYF. The J gene is TRBJ2-4, the V gene TRBV2; D is possibly TRBD1 (6 bases). V was shortened by 3 bases and J by 0 bases, with 24 bases between the two germline ends. This CDR3 has 20 amino acids. Germline V CDR1 and CDR2: SNHLY, FYNNEI.

This clonotype occurred a few times. The CDR3 nucleotides read TGTGCCACCAGTGATCCAACAGGTTCCGAGCAGTACTTC. This codes for CATSDPTGSEQYF. The chain has TRBV24-1 and TRBJ2-7; D may be TRBD1 (5 bases). Trimming took 3 bases from V and 6 from J, leaving 11 bases between them. Looked up from germline, CDR1 is KGHDR and CDR2 is SFDVKD. This CDR3 has 13 residues.

This clonotype was counted ten times or more. The genes are TRBV14 and TRBJ1-3; 7 bases agree with TRBD1. V lost 1 base and J lost 6; bases outside the gene matches: 6. The CDR3 sequence is 15 residues long. Germline CDR1 SGHDN, CDR2 FVKESK. In DNA form, the CDR3 reads TGTGCCAGCAGCCAAGCACGACAGGGACAAAACACCATATATTTT. Amino acid sequence: CASSQARQGQNTIYF. The full variable domain, completed using reference TRBV14 and TRBJ1-3, is EAGVTQFPSHSVIEKGQTVTLRCDPISGHDNLYWYRRVMGKEIKFLLHFVKESKQDESGMPNNRFLAERTGGTYSTLKVQPAELEDSGVYFCASSQARQGQNTIYFGEGSWLTVV.

This chain joins TRBV7-9 and TRBJ1-4; D is uncertain. The germline CDR1 and CDR2 sequences are SEHNR and FQNEAQ (reference sequence). V was trimmed by 5 bases and J by 8 bases, leaving 15 bases between them. The CDR3 is made up of 14 amino acids. DNA of the CDR3: TGTGCCAGCAGCCCGGACGGACCCGGCGAAAAACTGTTTTTT. It specifies CASSPDGPGEKLFF.

This clonotype was observed a handful of times. Here the CDR3 DNA reads TGTGCCAGCAGTTTAACCCGGGAGGGGTACTATGGCTACACCTTC. Translating gives CASSLTREGYYGYTF. V is TRBV12-3 or TRBV12-4 and J is TRBJ1-2, with D perhaps TRBD1 (5 bases). V lost 2 bases and J lost 3, with 13 bases in between. The CDR3 is 15 amino acids.

The chain recombines TRBV20-1 with TRBJ2-3, with TRBD2 matching over 12 bases. There are 15 residues in the CDR3. V gave up 3 bases and J gave up 2 bases; unmatched junction bases: 3. Germline V gene lookup returns CDR1 DFQATT and CDR2 SNEGSKA (reference sequence). Written as DNA, the CDR3 is TGCAGTGCTAGGGGACTAGCGGGCCACACAGATACGCAGTATTTT. Amino acids: CSARGLAGHTDTQYF.

V is TRBV30 and J is TRBJ2-1, with D possibly matching TRBD2 (6 bases). Deletions cut 7 bases from V and 11 bases from J, with 21 bases between. The CDR3 sequence is 13 residues long. Germline CDR1 and CDR2: GTSNPN and SVGIG (reference sequence). Written as DNA, the CDR3 is TGTGCCTCCCCCGGGGGAAGAGGGGAAAAGCAGTTCTTC. Translation: CASPGGRGEKQFF. The full variable domain, its missing parts supplied by reference TRBV30 and TRBJ2-1, is SQTIHQWPATLVQPVGSPLSLECTVEGTSNPNLYWYRQAAGRGLQLLFYSVGIGQISSEVPQNLSASRPQDRQFILSSKKLLLSDSGFYLCASPGGRGEKQFFGPGTRLTVL.

This clonotype was counted between two and nine times. This chain joins TRBV12-3 or TRBV12-4 and TRBJ2-5, with D unclear. There are 13 residues in the CDR3. Trimming left V 3 bases short and J 5 bases short, with 10 bases between. The DNA for the CDR3 is TGTGCCAGCAGTTTTTTCGGGTGGGAGACCCAGTACTTC. This translates into CASSFFGWETQYF.

The V call is TRBV12-2, the J call TRBJ2-2. TRBV12-2 constitutes a pseudogene. This CDR3 has 19 amino acids. The chain's CDR3 is CASRLVLRKVWINTGELFF. CDR3 DNA: TGTGCAAGTCGCTTAGTACTCCGAAAGGTCTGGATAAACACCGGGGAGCTGTTTTTT.

This chain links TRBV20-1 with TRBJ2-7; D might be TRBD1 (5 bases). This CDR3 spans 14 amino acids. Trimming took 3 bases from V and 2 from J, leaving 14 bases between them. CDR1 is DFQATT and CDR2 is SNEGSKA in the germline V gene (reference sequence). CDR3 in amino acids: CSASRWWGTYEQYF. CDR3 DNA: TGCAGTGCTAGTAGATGGTGGGGCACCTACGAGCAGTACTTC.

The chain combines TRBV12-3 or TRBV12-4 with TRBJ1-4; TRBD1 aligns across 9 bases. Trimming at V came to 6 bases and at J to 11 bases, leaving 7 bases not matched to a gene. This CDR3 comprises 13 residues. This chain's CDR3 is CASSPGQGVKLFF. The CDR3 DNA reads as TGTGCCAGCAGCCCGGGACAGGGTGTTAAACTGTTTTTT.

This clonotype appeared many times. V is TRBV5-6 and J is TRBJ2-1; D remains unclear. Trimming shortened V by 0 bases and J by 5 bases, and 9 bases separated the two germline ends. CDR3 length: 14 amino acids. The germline gives CDR1 SGHDT, CDR2 YYEEEE. Here the CDR3 reads CASSLVQAHNEQFF. In nucleotides, the CDR3 is TGTGCCAGCAGCTTGGTTCAGGCCCACAATGAGCAGTTCTTC.

The V gene is TRBV28, the J gene TRBJ2-1; 7 positions match TRBD1. CDR1 is MDHEN and CDR2 is SYDVKM in the germline V gene. V dropped 2 bases and J dropped 1; count of bases not matched to a gene: 5. The length of the CDR3 is 16 residues. CDR3 residues: CASSLGDSRSYNEQFF. The CDR3 DNA sequence: TGTGCCAGCAGTTTAGGGGACAGTCGATCCTACAATGAGCAGTTCTTC. The entire variable domain, with the rest obtained from reference TRBV28 and TRBJ2-1, is as follows: DVKVTQSSRYLVKRTGEKVFLECVQDMDHENMFWYRQDPGLGLRLIYFSYDVKMKEKGDIPEGYSVSREKKERFSLILESASTNQTSMYLCASSLGDSRSYNEQFFGPGTRLTVL.

A few counts support this clonotype. J is TRBJ2-1 and V is TRBV6-2 or TRBV6-3, with no clear D. CDR3 length: 15 amino acids. Per the germline V gene, CDR1 is MNHEY and CDR2 is SVGEGT. V shed 4 bases and J shed 3 bases, with 13 bases lying between them. The CDR3 nucleotides are TGTGCCAGCAGTTCCGGACCGACGAACTACAATGAGCAGTTCTTC. It codes for CASSSGPTNYNEQFF.

The rearrangement links TRBV6-2 or TRBV6-3 to TRBJ2-2; the D gene is possibly TRBD1 (5 bases). The CDR3 is 15 amino acids. Germline V gives CDR1 MNHEY, CDR2 SVGEGT. V was cut by 6 bases and J by 6 bases, with 17 bases left in between. The CDR3 DNA sequence: TGTGCCAGCAGCCTTATTATCAGGGATCCCGGGGAGCTGTTTTTT. Protein product: CASSLIIRDPGELFF.